This T cell receptor beta chain comes out of a study of CD8+ T cells in alopecia areata. Treatment given: oral pan-JAK inhibitor, 5-10 mg twice daily. Peripheral blood and lesional scalp punch biopsies came from alopecia areata patients. From germline, CDR1 is SGHDN and CDR2 FVKESK. Trimming took 0 bases from V and 6 from J, leaving 16 bases between them. The CDR3 runs 16 residues. cDNA prepared by RNA extraction and subsequent reverse transcription served as the template for sequencing. Generated by immunoSEQ multiplex PCR, the TCRdb table keeps only in-frame clones and is missing some. The sample yields 200,000 or so clones, roughly 64% seen once.

This TCR was sampled from a human donor with alopecia areata. The sequencing here drew on CD4+ T cells sorted from blood, taken at week 24, from a patient treated with tofacitinib. The chain couples TRBV14 to TRBJ2-3; weak D call: TRBD1 (6 bases). CDR3 region: CASSQEEGVLGDTQYF. The CDR3 nucleotides read TGTGCCAGCAGCCAAGAAGAGGGGGTCTTGGGGGATACGCAGTATTTT.